This TCR beta chain was captured in a study of blood T cell repertoires in COVID-19. At the level of the study: COVID-19 samples collected from the United States, Italy and Spain covered acute and convalescent phases. In each case, the material was cDNA or gDNA derived from T cells, B-cell-depleted T cells, or PBMCs.

Germline assignment: CDR1 MDHEN and CDR2 SYDVKM. The CDR3 is 19 residues long. V trimming: 6 bases; J trimming: 0 bases; junction bases outside the gene matches: 11. Method: immunoSEQ multiplex PCR; TCRdb's copy keeps in-frame clones and lacks some. The table lists approximately 170,000 clones, roughly 81% of them singletons. The sample comprised peripheral blood. This TCR was sampled from an elderly woman with COVID-19, enrolled during active disease. V gene TRBV28 combines with J gene TRBJ2-1; 13 bases are shared with TRBD2. This CDR3 reads CASRAGTSGMLSSYNEQFF. The CDR3 nucleotides read TGTGCCAGCAGAGCCGGGACTAGCGGGATGCTGAGCTCCTACAATGAGCAGTTCTTC.